The T cell receptor (beta chain) under discussion was sequenced for a study of blood T cell repertoires in COVID-19. Study background: Both acute and convalescent COVID-19 samples were obtained from the United States, Italy and Spain.

Cohort 3 recovered donors had two negative PCRs, clearance, or symptom resolution. The protocol was immunoSEQ multiplex PCR, while the TCRdb copy is restricted to in-frame clones and leaves out a portion. Among 100,000 to 150,000 clones listed, approximately 86% were seen once. The CDR3 sequence is 15 residues long. Germline V lookup: CDR1 MGHRA, CDR2 YSYEKL. Trimming cost V 5 bases and J 8 bases, with 18 bases left between them. The material sequenced was PBMCs or T cells enriched from blood (not recorded which). The rearrangement links TRBV4-1 to TRBJ1-4; possible D gene TRBD1, 5 bases. The clonotype was recovered from a woman aged 45 to 65 who had recovered from COVID-19. The CDR3 loop reads CASSGTGTVWEKLFF. In nucleotides, the CDR3 is TGCGCCAGCAGCGGAACCGGGACTGTTTGGGAAAAACTGTTTTTT.